This T cell receptor beta chain was identified in a study of blood T cell repertoires in COVID-19. How the authors handled the data: Amplified reference gene primers provided the basis for estimating nucleated cell counts. Clones were sequenced by immunoSEQ multiplex PCR, and TCRdb holds only the in-frame ones, with some missing. That table is the source of V, J and clone size, and D and trimming were worked out from the DNA. Of some 23,000 clones detected, 75% to 95% appear once; the ten largest clones hold about 18%. This CDR3 contains 14 residues. V lost 10 bases and J 4 bases, leaving 19 bases between the germline ends. Germline V gene data show CDR1 as ENHRY and CDR2 as SYGVKD.

The TCR sequence derives from a human donor in a cohort sampled during active COVID-19. The specimen was peripheral blood. This chain uses TRBV10-3 with TRBJ1-2; possibly TRBD1 for D (6 bases). CDR3 DNA: TGTGCCACCACCGGACAGCCAGACGGCTATGGCTACACCTTC. Its protein product is CATTGQPDGYGYTF.